This T cell receptor beta chain comes out of a study of T cell changes during pregnancy in multiple sclerosis. TCRdb's table, derived via immunoSEQ multiplex PCR, lists solely in-frame clones and lacks some. In the table there are around 57,000 clones, roughly 91% of which are singletons. Sequencing used peripheral blood, obtained in the third trimester of pregnancy. This receptor was taken from a female donor in good health, enrolled as a control in a pregnancy study.

The CDR3 DNA reads TGTGCCAGCAGCTTAATTCAGGGGGAGCAGTACTTC. This encodes CASSLIQGEQYF. V and J are TRBV7-9 and TRBJ2-7; the D gene is possibly TRBD1 (6 bases). Germline V gene data show CDR1 as SEHNR and CDR2 as FQNEAQ (reference sequence). The CDR3 extends over 12 amino acids. Between the trimmed V and J ends, which lost 2 bases and 7 bases, there was a span of 9 bases.